This T cell receptor (beta chain) is from a study of cytomegalovirus exposure and HLA in healthy donors (dated by TCRdb to the late 2010s). As for the study more broadly: In an earlier analysis of roughly 500 of the donors, 276 Gb of sequence data and 90 million to 120 million unique TCR beta sequences from approximately 180 million T cells were reported. Around 320 gigabases of sequencing data and 70 million to 85 million unique TCR sequences were included in an early release covering around 650 HLA-typed donors. Of the 300 to 400 genotyped donors, 65% to 90% fell in the genetic ancestry cluster associated with self-reported Caucasian donors. The study aimed to test whether signatures of past pathogen exposure could be identified by cataloging public T cell receptors. Using immunosequencing, the study profiled T cell repertoires from about 610 subjects and related those repertoires to cytomegalovirus serostatus. Along with the approximately 700-subject first cohort, a separate validation cohort of around 120 different subjects was used. High-throughput TCR immunosequencing, statistical association of individual TCRs with disease status, and machine learning were combined to predict cytomegalovirus infection status. To study patterns of TCR occurrence, a later analysis re-analyzed previously published TCR beta repertoires from 700 or so donors and added high-resolution HLA genotyping. The later analysis used no new phenotypic data to find candidate immune exposures, relying instead on TCR beta sequences and their occurrence across donors. An earlier analysis of some 600 of the donors applied high-throughput TCR beta sequencing to assess whether each TCR beta V gene segment acted as functional or pseudogenic. Donor age, sex, ethnicity and CMV serostatus were collected together with the repertoire data. Genome-wide SNP genotypes for about 60% of the 666 donors were used in a later genetic analysis, which treated that subset as a discovery cohort. Every repertoire in the discovery cohort had been generated on one and the same sequencing platform. Both class I and class II loci were covered by HLA typing, at four-digit resolution. The number of typed donors differed by locus: about 620-640 for A, B, C, DRB1 and DQB1; roughly 510 for DQA1; 606 for DPA1; and about 470 for DPB1. Roughly 5 DR-DQ haplotypes were handled as single units for association and clustering, since linkage in the cohort was strong. Among around 400 genotyped donors of the cohort, an average of approximately 240,000 unique TCR beta nucleotide sequences was sequenced per donor, of which roughly 17% were non-productive. General findings and caveats noted by the study authors: Only TCR beta chains were sequenced in this cohort, and the absence of alpha or paired-chain data limited detectable features. Correlated functional status among segregating V segments might reflect linkage disequilibrium, but an unknown experimental factor could not be ruled out. A group of highly shared sequence variants was considered likely to be a technical artifact of the sequencing pipeline. Immune exposure information for the cohort was limited to CMV serostatus. In a later analysis, most CMV-associated TCR beta chains were found to appear HLA-restricted, with HLA associations seemingly driven largely by CMV exposure. Because counts were too low, seventeen rarely observed V segments, including chromosome 9 orphons, were excluded from the earlier analysis of around 590 of the donors. Because HLA typing was unavailable for some donors at each locus, only the typed subset was used in association tests. Some IMGT-functional V segments, including TRBV6-2 and TRBV6-3, could not be distinguished by the 87-base-pair reads and were therefore excluded. A later genetic analysis associated a missense DCLRE1C variant with V-gene and J-gene trimming of TCR beta chains, and an independent cohort replicated the association. Strong co-occurrence of HLA alleles, especially DR and DQ, made assigning TCR associations to individual alleles difficult. Most TCR sequences were observed very rarely across donors, whereas some public TCRs were present in many individuals. A later analysis associated 16,951 TCR beta sequences with specific HLA alleles at a false discovery rate of 0.05. In a later analysis, several top co-occurrence clusters were reported to appear linked to parvovirus B19, influenza, CMV and Epstein-Barr virus. Presence/absence analyses assumed roughly uniform sequencing depth across donors, an assumption that may not hold. In a later analysis, the rate of TCR association differed among HLA loci, with DRB1 alleles having the most associated TCRs and HLA-C alleles having the fewest. The study listed 150 to 200 TCR beta chains as associated with cytomegalovirus. According to a later genetic analysis, donors in an Asian-associated ancestry cluster had fewer N-insertions in productive TCRs than the approximately 690-donor mean. In an earlier analysis of about 600 of the donors, most TCR beta V segments appeared in productive rearrangements about 87% or about 30% of the time, broadly matching IMGT annotations. Compared with equally common non-associated chains, HLA-associated TCR beta chains in a later analysis were more clonally expanded and had lower generation probabilities. It was suggested by the authors that the approach could potentially be generalized to other disease states and immunological phenotypes. A further reported finding was that TCR beta sequences accurately predicted the HLA-A and HLA-B alleles for most subjects in the first cohort. Three of the identified cytomegalovirus-associated TCR beta chains were confirmed in vitro to be specific for cytomegalovirus antigens. Cytomegalovirus status was reported to be diagnosed by the classifier with high specificity and sensitivity in both the original and validation cohorts.

CDR1 MDHEN and CDR2 SYDVKM are derived from the germline V gene. Reading from cysteine to phenylalanine, the CDR3 counts 14 amino acids. Just the 42-base CDR3 DNA is kept, in frame starting at base 1. The junction shows trimming of 5 bases on V and 5 bases on J, and the gene matches do not reach 6 bases of it. The method behind the library was the immunoSEQ multiplex PCR assay. For the multiplex PCR, a mixture combining 60 forward primers for TCR Vbeta segments and 13 reverse primers for TCR Jbeta segments was used. A multiplex PCR assay on genomic DNA amplified the CDR3 region of rearranged TCR beta genes. On the Illumina HiSeq System, the amplified TCR beta libraries were sequenced as 87-base-pair reads. Regarding the original processing steps: In a later analysis, 77 million or so unique TCR beta chains were counted across the 500 to 850 repertoires, and some 10 million of these chains were shared by at least two donors. Raw reads were error-corrected and collapsed into unique sequences by a nearest-neighbor algorithm in which closely related sequences were merged to remove PCR and sequencing errors. Alignment of CDR3 sequences to IMGT reference sequences was used to assign V, D and J gene segments. Each retained sequence needed at least a six-nucleotide match to both a V gene segment and a J gene segment. A rearrangement was called productive if the CDR3 had no stop codons and remained in frame with V and J, and every other rearrangement was called non-productive. Following IMGT convention, CDR3 was defined as the stretch from the second conserved V-encoded cysteine up to the conserved J-encoded phenylalanine. The earlier analysis of approximately 500 of the donors excluded sequences that lacked an unambiguous match to a single V gene segment. An earlier analysis of some 500 of the donors classified V segments as functional when productive rearrangements were above 56.7% and as segregating when the standard deviation between donors was above 5%. A statistical classification framework was built for diagnosing cytomegalovirus status from the catalog of TCR beta chain sequences. In a later analysis, V and J genes were assigned by comparing TCR nucleotide sequences against IMGT/GENE-DB human TR gene sequences. Using the TCRdist pipeline, a later analysis assigned CDR3 sequences along with most-parsimonious VDJ recombination scenarios. In a later analysis, each TCR beta chain was defined by its CDR3 amino acid sequence together with its V-gene family, and reads without a unique V-gene family were excluded. To address suspected cross-contamination and a sequencing artifact, a later analysis removed roughly 580 highly shared, low-generation-probability nucleotide sequences. In a later analysis, a clonal expansion index was calculated for each public chain from normalized within-repertoire ranks of inferred template counts. Generation probabilities in a later analysis came from a VDJ recombination model fitted to out-of-frame rearrangements, and those results were checked against IGoR. Hypergeometric tests were used in a later analysis to score TCR-TCR, TCR-HLA and TCR-CMV co-occurrence, with a repertoire-size bias correction applied to the TCR pairs. To estimate false discovery rates, a later analysis permuted the HLA or CMV assignments 20 times. In a later analysis, co-occurring TCRs were grouped using DBSCAN, and TCRdist sequence similarity was added for clustering within HLA-allele-positive subsets. Repertoires with fewer than 30,000 or more than 120,000 public chains were left out of co-occurrence clustering, as were four to six repertoires with anomalous nucleotide sharing. Imported from immuneACCESS, the table was reduced by TCRdb to in-frame sequences with V and J called. These copies leave out some clones; in studies compared against another copy, an unresolved V gene accounts for under half, and the cause of the remainder is not known. V, J and clone size are those of that table, while D and trimming were read from the DNA. In all, the sample holds fewer than 200,000 clones, and 75% to 85% of those were seen once. Of the sample, approximately 1.2% is held by the ten largest clones.

The cohort consisted of 600 to 750 healthy bone marrow donors. All cohort members were sampled while nominally healthy, although unrecorded immune exposures were likely present. The donor tested CMV seropositive, placing the donor among the 310 or so seropositive members of the cohort. A peripheral blood sample was provided by each donor, and peripheral blood mononuclear cells were used for TCR beta sequencing. Genomic DNA was extracted from the blood cell samples with the Qiagen DNeasy Blood Extraction Kit. On this clone itself: Its antigen remains unidentified. Base qualities are not recorded, but no much larger clone differs from it by a single base.

The clonotype comes from a girl aged 2-10 years in good health and CMV-seropositive. The sequence links TRBV28 to TRBJ2-5; 9 bases in the middle match TRBD2. Material: PBMCs. The DNA sequence is given as TGTGCCAGCAGTAAGGCGGGAGGGGCCGAGACCCAGTACTTC. This translates into CASSKAGGAETQYF.